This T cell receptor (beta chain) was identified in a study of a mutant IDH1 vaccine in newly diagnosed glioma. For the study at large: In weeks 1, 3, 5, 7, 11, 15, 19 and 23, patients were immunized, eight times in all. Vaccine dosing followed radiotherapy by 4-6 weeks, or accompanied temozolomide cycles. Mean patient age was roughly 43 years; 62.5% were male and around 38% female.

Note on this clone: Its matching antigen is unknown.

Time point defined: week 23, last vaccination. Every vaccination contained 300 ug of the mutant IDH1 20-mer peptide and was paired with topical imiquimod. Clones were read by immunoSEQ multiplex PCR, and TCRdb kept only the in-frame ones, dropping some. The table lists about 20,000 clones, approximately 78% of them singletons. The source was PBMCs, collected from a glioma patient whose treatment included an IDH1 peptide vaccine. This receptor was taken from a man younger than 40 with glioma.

The CDR3: CASSLPIPGAERNTEAFF. CDR3 nucleotides: TGTGCCAGCAGCTTGCCCATTCCAGGGGCGGAACGGAACACTGAAGCTTTCTTT. V gene TRBV5-6 combines with J gene TRBJ1-1; D perhaps matches TRBD1 (6 bases). Germline V CDR1 and CDR2: SGHDT, YYEEEE. Trimming removed 1 base at V and 1 base at J, with 20 bases between. This CDR3 is 18 amino acids long.